The 15 T cell receptor beta chains given below trace back to one sample, sequenced in a study of read filtering for tumor transcriptome and immune sequencing. Molecular barcoded adaptors covering alpha/delta and beta/gamma chains were used on around 370 ng RNA. TCRdb ran MiXCR on the reads and lists one entry per CDR3 protein. The sample records 43,000 or so distinct CDR3 sequences, approximately 12% being singletons. The sequenced material came from a population of CD138-negative cells sorted from bone marrow. The receptors stem from a donor aged 40 or over with multiple myeloma.

This clonotype was seen ten or more times. The J gene is TRBJ2-1, the V gene TRBV11-3; TRBD2 agrees at 9 bases. The CDR3 runs to 15 residues. Germline CDR1 is SGHNT and CDR2 is YENEEA. V dropped 5 bases and J dropped 10; count of bases not matched to a gene: 12. The CDR3 coding sequence is TGTGCCAGCAGCCAAGGCGGGAGGGCACCAATCGAGCAGTTCTTC. It encodes CASSQGGRAPIEQFF.

About this clonotype itself: Since the CDR3 does not end with the conserved phenylalanine or tryptophan, this likely comes from a read error. The chain couples TRBV6-2 or TRBV6-3 to TRBJ2-7; D unresolved. CDR3 size: 14 residues. Looked up from germline, CDR1 is MNHEY and CDR2 is SVGEGT. The CDR3 loop is CASSYGVRTYEQYI. CDR3 nucleotide sequence: TGTGCCAGCAGTTACGGTGTCAGAACCTATGAGCAGTACATC.

This clonotype was detected many times. The chain couples TRBV6-2 or TRBV6-3 to TRBJ2-2; the D is unclear. The V gene's germline CDR1 is MNHEY and CDR2 SVGEGT. The length of the CDR3 is 16 residues. The ends were cut back, 4 bases at V and 9 bases at J, with 21 bases in the middle. CDR3 nucleotides: TGTGCCAGCAGTTGCGAGGACGGAGCAGTATCTTGGGAGCTGTTTTTT. The encoded protein is CASSCEDGAVSWELFF.

The V and J genes are TRBV24-1 and TRBJ2-2, with D possibly TRBD1 on 6 matching bases. The CDR3 totals 16 residues. Per germline, CDR1 KGHDR and CDR2 SFDVKD. The V end was cut by 0 bases, the J end by 3 bases, with 10 bases between. CDR3 sequence: CATSDLTGKDTGELFF. Written as DNA, the CDR3 is TGTGCCACCAGTGATTTGACAGGGAAGGACACCGGGGAGCTGTTTTTT.

About this clonotype: This could be a read error, since a much larger clone is one nucleotide away. This chain connects TRBV4-3 to TRBJ2-3; D is ambiguous. The V gene's germline CDR1 is LGHNA and CDR2 YSLEER. This CDR3 is 15 amino acids long. The CDR3 DNA follows: TGCGCCAGCAGCCAATGGGCGGAAAGCACAGATACGCTGTATTTT. Translation gives CASSQWAESTDTLYF.

This clonotype was seen ten or more times. This chain joins TRBV2 and TRBJ2-1; D not certain. Germline V gene lookup returns CDR1 SNHLY and CDR2 FYNNEI. This CDR3 has 14 amino acids. V lost 7 bases, J lost 1 base, and 11 bases lay in between. CDR3 in DNA: TGTGCCAGCAACACGGGCCTTTCCTACAATGAGCAGTTCTTC. Residues: CASNTGLSYNEQFF.

This clonotype was detected many times. V is TRBV7-6 and J is TRBJ2-3; unclear D gene. The CDR3 is 16 residues long. CDR1 and CDR2 (germline): SGHVS, FNYEAQ. Trimming left V 5 bases short and J 2 bases short, with 17 bases between. The CDR3 region has the DNA TGTGCCAGCAGCCCACGCCCGCTAGAAGTCACAGATACGCAGTATTTT. This sequence encodes CASSPRPLEVTDTQYF.

This clonotype was seen a handful of times. Possible read error: a much larger clone is one base away. This rearrangement joins TRBV11-2 to TRBJ1-1; D gene ambiguous. The CDR3 loop spans 13 amino acids. The germline V gene encodes CDR1 SGHAT and CDR2 FQNNGV. The germline V and J ends were trimmed by 8 bases and 1 base, with 11 bases remaining between them. The CDR3 bases are TGTGCCAGCGGCTATATTCCGAACACTGAAGCTTTCTTT. Encoded protein: CASGYIPNTEAFF. The full variable domain, in which reference TRBV11-2 and TRBJ1-1 provide the parts outside the CDR3, is EAGVAQSPRYKIIEKRQSVAFWCNPISGHATLYWYQQILGQGPKLLIQFQNNGVVDDSQLPKDRFSAERLKGVDSTLKIQPAKLEDSAVYLCASGYIPNTEAFFGQGTRLTVV.

This clonotype was found many times. The J gene is TRBJ2-5, the V gene TRBV20-1, with 8 bases aligning to TRBD2. The CDR3 is made up of 15 amino acids. Trimming removed 0 bases from V and 1 base from J; junction bases left unmatched: 4. Germline assignment: CDR1 DFQATT and CDR2 SNEGSKA (reference sequence). CDR3 bases: TGCAGTGCTAGAGATGGAGGGACTAGCCAAGAGACCCAGTACTTC. Translating gives CSARDGGTSQETQYF.

This clonotype was seen repeatedly, ten times or more. The V gene is TRBV3-1, the J gene TRBJ2-5, with D tentatively TRBD2 (5 bases). CDR1 and CDR2 (germline): LGHDT, YNNKEL (reference sequence). The V and J ends lost 3 bases and 5 bases respectively, with 16 bases between them. The CDR3 runs 15 residues. The CDR3 DNA reads as TGTGCCAGCAGCCACCTAAATGAGGGCGGCGAGACCCAGTACTTC. As protein: CASSHLNEGGETQYF.

This clonotype was seen only a few times. This chain joins TRBV12-3 or TRBV12-4 and TRBJ2-3; D not certain. V dropped 7 bases and J dropped 9 bases, with 17 bases sitting between them. CDR3 size: 13 residues. CDR3 in amino acids: CASNPGQRYTQYF. The DNA of the CDR3 is TGTGCCAGCAATCCGGGCCAACGGTACACGCAGTATTTT.

Concerning this clonotype: One end of the junction varies from germline; a read error may be responsible. The chain combines TRBV27 with TRBJ1-1; perhaps TRBD1 as D (6 bases). CDR1 and CDR2 (germline): MNHEY, SMNVEV (reference sequence). The CDR3 is 14 amino acids. In DNA, the CDR3 is TGTGCCAGCAGTTTTGGGGGGGCGTACACTGTAGCTTTCTTT. It yields the protein CASSFGGAYTVAFF.

This clonotype is judged medium-sized. The chain carries TRBV19 and TRBJ2-1, with TRBD2 identical over 14 bases. Looked up from germline, CDR1 is LNHDA and CDR2 is SQIVND (reference sequence). The CDR3 is made up of 17 amino acids. With V trimmed by 4 bases and J by 9 bases, 11 bases remained unmatched. The CDR3 reads CASSRGLAGEYRGEQFF. DNA for the CDR3: TGTGCCAGTAGTAGGGGACTAGCGGGAGAGTATCGGGGTGAGCAGTTCTTC.

This clonotype was detected many times. The V gene is TRBV29-1, the J gene TRBJ2-7; TRBD1 agrees at 7 bases. The CDR3 loop spans 13 amino acids. Trimming cost V 4 bases and J 4 bases; bases outside gene matches: 7. From germline, CDR1 is SQVTM and CDR2 ANQGSEA. The CDR3 loop is CSVGLGGVYEQYF. The CDR3, as DNA: TGCAGCGTTGGTTTAGGGGGCGTTTACGAGCAGTACTTC.

The chain carries TRBV28 and TRBJ1-3; D not resolved. CDR3 length: 14 residues. Trimming pared 3 bases from V and 0 bases from J, leaving 6 bases between. Germline CDR1 reads MDHEN; CDR2 reads SYDVKM. CDR3 region: CASSLPTSGNTIYF. CDR3 nucleotides: TGTGCCAGCAGTTTGCCAACCTCTGGAAACACCATATATTTT.